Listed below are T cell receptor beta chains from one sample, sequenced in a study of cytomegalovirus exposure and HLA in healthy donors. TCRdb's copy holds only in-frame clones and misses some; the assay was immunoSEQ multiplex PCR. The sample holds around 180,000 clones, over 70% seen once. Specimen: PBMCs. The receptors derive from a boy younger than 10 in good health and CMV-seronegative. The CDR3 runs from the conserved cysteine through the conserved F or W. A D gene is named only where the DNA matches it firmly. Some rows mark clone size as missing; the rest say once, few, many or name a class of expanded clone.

TGTGCCAGCAGCCCAGGGACTAGCGTGAGAGAGACCCAGTACTTC	CASSPGTSVRETQYF	TRBD2	once	TRBV7-9	TRBJ2-5
TGTGCCAGTAGACCTAAGACAGGCGGGAGCACTGAAGCTTTCTTT	CASRPKTGGSTEAFF	.	.	TRBV19	TRBJ1-1
TGTGCCAGCAGTTCCGGGACAGATACCGGGGAGCTGTTTTTT	CASSSGTDTGELFF	TRBD1	.	TRBV6-5	TRBJ2-2
TGTGCCATCAGTGAGCGACTAGCGGCTTCCTACGAGCAGTACTTC	CAISERLAASYEQYF	TRBD2	.	TRBV10-3	TRBJ2-7
TGTGCCAGCAGCCAGGGACTCCACTCCTACAATGAGCAGTTCTTC	CASSQGLHSYNEQFF	.	.	TRBV14	TRBJ2-1
TGTGCCAGCACACGAGCCCGGGACATGGACTACGAGCAGTACTTC	CASTRARDMDYEQYF	.	.	TRBV7-9	TRBJ2-7
TGCGCCAGCAGCTCTACTAGCGGGGGGGCCGGGGGCAATGAGCAGTTCTTC	CASSSTSGGAGGNEQFF	TRBD2	.	TRBV5-1	TRBJ2-1
TGCGCCAGCAGCTTGCGTATCTCAGGGGGGAACACTGAAGCTTTCTTT	CASSLRISGGNTEAFF	TRBD1	.	TRBV5-1	TRBJ1-1
TGCGCCAGCAGCTCACAAGAGACCCAGTACTTC	CASSSQETQYF	.	.	TRBV5-1	TRBJ2-5
TGCGCCAGCAGTCCAGACTTAGCTACGCAGTATTTT	CASSPDLATQYF	.	.	TRBV10-1	TRBJ2-3
TGTGCCAGCAGCTTAGCCCCAGGAGGATGGCGTGATTCCTACAATGAGCAGTTCTTC	CASSLAPGGWRDSYNEQFF	.	.	TRBV7-6	TRBJ2-1
TGTGCCAGCAGCCACCGGGACTCGAGCTCCTACGAGCAGTACTTC	CASSHRDSSSYEQYF	.	.	TRBV4-2	TRBJ2-7
TGTGCCAGCAGTGAAATAAGCTTCGATGAGCAGTTCTTC	CASSEISFDEQFF	.	few	TRBV6-1	TRBJ2-1
TGCGCCAGCAGCAGGGACAGGGGCTCTGGGGCCAACGTCCTGACTTTC	CASSRDRGSGANVLTF	TRBD1	.	TRBV5-1	TRBJ2-6
TGTGCCAGCAGTTTTAACAGTTTCAACACCGGGGAGCTGTTTTTT	CASSFNSFNTGELFF	.	.	TRBV6-5	TRBJ2-2
TGTGCCAGCAGCTATTTGCGGGGCGGGCTGGTACAGTACTTC	CASSYLRGGLVQYF	.	.	TRBV5-8	TRBJ2-4
TGCGCCAGCAGCATGGACAATACTAGCGGCGAGCAGTTCTTC	CASSMDNTSGEQFF	TRBD2	.	TRBV5-1	TRBJ2-1
TGTGCCAGCAGCGATTCAGCGGGGAGCACAGATACGCAGTATTTT	CASSDSAGSTDTQYF	TRBD2	few	TRBV9	TRBJ2-3
TGTGCCAGCAGCTCCACCGGGACAGGGGGTAATTCACCCCTCCACTTT	CASSSTGTGGNSPLHF	TRBD1	.	TRBV7-9	TRBJ1-6